The T cell receptor (beta chain) described here comes from a study of cytomegalovirus exposure and HLA in healthy donors. Study results and limitations: Across donors, sequencing depth was assumed by presence/absence analyses to be roughly uniform.

All the people who gave samples were healthy bone marrow donors. About this clone: Its matching antigen is unknown. The junction departs from the called germline gene at one end, perhaps through a read error.

CDR3 length: 13 residues. Germline CDR1 is SSHAT and CDR2 is FNYEAQ (reference sequence). This PCR relied on a set of 60 Vbeta primers and 13 Jbeta primers. Data came from immunoSEQ multiplex PCR; TCRdb stores just in-frame clones and leaves some out. This sample has more than 110,000 clones, with around three quarters found just once. V usage is TRBV7-7 and J usage is TRBJ2-1; D not certain. This receptor was obtained from a man aged 35-49 years in good health and CMV-seropositive. Sequences were obtained from PBMCs. CDR3 in amino acids: CASSLAPSNEQFF. The CDR3 region has the DNA TGTGCTAGCAGCTTAGCTCCTAGCAATGAGCAGTTCTTC.